This T cell receptor (beta chain) is drawn from a study of early T cells in non-severe SARS-CoV-2 infection. Study observations and caveats: Database matching using VDJdb favored anti-spike CD8 responses, with private and CD4 specificities left missing.

The table lists this clonotype with many counts. Its antigen is still unknown. The CDR3 has 15 amino acids. The germline V and J ends were trimmed by 4 bases and 7 bases, with 14 bases remaining between them. The V gene's germline CDR1 is LGHDT and CDR2 YNNKEL (reference sequence). Unique molecular identifiers were added to individual cDNA molecules. Using its own MiXCR run on the 5' RACE reads, TCRdb lists one record per CDR3 protein. The data hold tens of thousands of distinct CDR3 sequences, with under 15% observed a single time. The receptor was isolated from an adult who was a healthcare worker with PCR-confirmed SARS-CoV-2 infection or an uninfected control (not recorded which). The genes are TRBV3-1 and TRBJ1-6; D ambiguous. The specimen sequenced was whole blood. The CDR3 here is CASSPQMGWNSPLHF. DNA for the CDR3: TGTGCCAGCAGCCCCCAGATGGGCTGGAATTCACCCCTCCACTTT.